These 30 T cell receptor beta chains were sequenced from one sample in a study of CD8 T cells in ankylosing spondylitis. Via MiXCR, TCRdb re-called the 5' RACE reads, giving one row per CDR3 protein. The sample consists of around 180,000 distinct CDR3 sequences, over 10% of them appearing once. Material for sequencing was blood, either unsorted or a sorted T cell fraction (not recorded which). These receptor sequences come from a female donor with ankylosing spondylitis or in good health (not recorded which).

This clonotype was seen more than once but under ten times. V gene TRBV12-3 or TRBV12-4 combines with J gene TRBJ2-6; the D is unclear. This CDR3 spans 15 amino acids. Trimming removed 7 bases from V and 0 bases from J, with 10 bases in between. Here the CDR3 reads CASTPQDSGANVLTF. The CDR3 DNA is TGTGCCAGCACCCCGCAGGACTCTGGGGCCAACGTCCTGACTTTC.

For this clonotype: A much larger clone lies one base from this, so it may be a read error. This CDR3 is missing its conserved last phenylalanine or tryptophan, likely due to a read error. This chain connects TRBV28 to TRBJ2-7, with TRBD1 matching over 8 bases. Looked up from germline, CDR1 is MDHEN and CDR2 is SYDVKM. The V and J ends lost 5 bases and 4 bases, in that order; junction bases with no gene match: 4. This CDR3 has 13 residues. CDR3 coding DNA: TGTGCCAGCAGTGACAGGGGTTCTTACGAGCAGTACCTC. It specifies CASSDRGSYEQYL.

The table lists this clonotype with many counts. The rearrangement links TRBV7-2 to TRBJ2-7, with TRBD2 as a possible D gene (5 bases). This CDR3 has 15 residues. The germline V gene encodes CDR1 SGHTA and CDR2 FQGNSA. Trimming took off 5 bases at V and 0 bases at J, with 14 bases between the two ends. The DNA for the CDR3 is TGTGCCAGCAGCCCAGAGCGGATACGCTCCTACGAGCAGTACTTC. Protein product: CASSPERIRSYEQYF.

Ten or more counts support this clonotype. The chain joins TRBV5-1 to TRBJ2-1, with 8 bases matching TRBD1. CDR3 size: 14 residues. V lost 0 bases, J lost 9 bases, and 5 bases stayed unmatched. The germline CDR1 and CDR2 sequences are SGHRS and YFSETQ. CDR3 sequence: CASSLAQGAGEQFF. DNA of the CDR3: TGCGCCAGCAGCTTGGCCCAGGGGGCCGGTGAGCAGTTCTTC.

This clonotype appeared a few times. The chain links TRBV20-1 to TRBJ2-7, with TRBD2 identical over 7 bases. Germline CDR1 and CDR2: DFQATT and SNEGSKA (reference sequence). The length of the CDR3 is 17 residues. V shed 0 bases and J 0 bases; nucleotides not matched to a gene: 11. The CDR3 DNA sequence: TGCAGTGCTAGAGATCCGCACCAAAGGACTAGCTCCTACGAGCAGTACTTC. Encoded protein: CSARDPHQRTSSYEQYF.

This clonotype was detected ten times or more. The rearrangement links TRBV24-1 to TRBJ1-1; no definite D call. The CDR3 length is 14 residues. V was cut by 2 bases and J by 1 base, with 7 bases left in between. Germline CDR1 reads KGHDR; CDR2 reads SFDVKD. The CDR3, as DNA: TGTGCCACCAGTGATTCGGGCAAGAACACTGAAGCTTTCTTT. Its translation: CATSDSGKNTEAFF.

V gene TRBV29-1 combines with J gene TRBJ2-1; a possible D gene is TRBD2 (6 bases). The CDR3 has 14 amino acids. Germline CDR1 reads SQVTM; CDR2 reads ANQGSEA. V lost 4 bases to trimming and J lost 8 bases, with 18 bases between them. The CDR3 DNA reads as TGCAGCGTTGCATTACTAGCCCCGGACGATGAGCAGTTCTTC. This sequence encodes CSVALLAPDDEQFF.

The chain has TRBV3-1 and TRBJ1-6; D unclear. This CDR3 is built from 14 residues. V dropped 4 bases and J dropped 7 bases, with 11 bases sitting between them. CDR1 and CDR2 (germline): LGHDT, YNNKEL (reference sequence). Here the CDR3 DNA reads TGTGCCAGCAGCCGGACCCAGCACAATTCACCCCTCCACTTT. Translated, it gives CASSRTQHNSPLHF.

This clonotype was counted at least ten times. The chain recombines TRBV29-1 with TRBJ2-7, with 10 positions matching TRBD1. The CDR3 is 13 amino acids. Per germline, CDR1 SQVTM and CDR2 ANQGSEA. The V segment lost 5 bases and the J segment 4 bases; nucleotides outside the gene matches: 5. CDR3 sequence: CSVRTGGEYEQYF. CDR3 nucleotide sequence: TGCAGCGTTCGGACAGGGGGGGAATACGAGCAGTACTTC.

The V call is TRBV12-3 or TRBV12-4, the J call TRBJ2-2, with D possibly matching TRBD2 (6 bases). The CDR3 sequence is 14 residues long. Trimming took off 6 bases at V and 2 bases at J, with 10 bases between the two ends. CDR3 protein: CASRPTSNTGELFF. In DNA form, the CDR3 reads TGTGCCAGCAGACCGACTAGTAACACCGGGGAGCTGTTTTTT.

The genes are TRBV3-1 and TRBJ2-7; TRBD2 agrees at 13 bases. The J segment lost 5 bases and the V segment lost 0 bases, leaving 7 bases of the junction unmatched. The CDR3 is 17 amino acids. In germline, CDR1 is LGHDT, CDR2 YNNKEL (reference sequence). CDR3 amino acids: CASSQDFGTSGTHEQYF. In DNA, the CDR3 is TGTGCCAGCAGCCAAGATTTCGGGACTAGCGGGACCCACGAGCAGTACTTC.

V usage is TRBV7-9 and J usage is TRBJ2-1; 11 nucleotides agree with TRBD2. The germline V gene has CDR1 SEHNR and CDR2 FQNEAQ (reference sequence). CDR3 length: 15 amino acids. J gave up 5 bases and V 2 bases, and 2 bases lay outside the gene matches. Here the CDR3 DNA reads TGTGCCAGCAGCTTATTGACTAGCGGGGACAATGAGCAGTTCTTC. Its protein is CASSLLTSGDNEQFF.

This clonotype has a count of ten or more. V is TRBV5-1 and J is TRBJ2-5, with 9 bases identical to TRBD1. Germline assignment: CDR1 SGHRS and CDR2 YFSETQ. The CDR3 runs 15 residues. Trimming cost V 7 bases and J 2 bases; bases outside gene matches: 9. The chain's CDR3 is CASQNTGGFQETQYF. The DNA for the CDR3 is TGCGCCAGCCAAAATACAGGGGGCTTTCAAGAGACCCAGTACTTC.

This clonotype has at least ten counts. The V and J genes are TRBV6-1 and TRBJ2-3, with 8 bases identical to TRBD1. V lost 6 bases and J lost 5; bases outside the gene matches: 7. This CDR3 spans 14 amino acids. Germline lookup yields CDR1 MNHNS and CDR2 SASEGT. DNA of the CDR3: TGTGCCAGCAGAGAACAGGGGGAAGGAGATACGCAGTATTTT. Its translation is CASREQGEGDTQYF.

About this clonotype: A read error may be the cause here, since a much bigger clone is one base away. The chain joins TRBV12-3 or TRBV12-4 to TRBJ2-1; weak D call: TRBD2 (5 bases). V lost 5 bases and J 8 bases, leaving 10 bases between the germline ends. The CDR3 has 12 residues. This CDR3 is CASSPSPHEQFF. The CDR3 nucleotides read TGTGCCAGCAGTCCTAGCCCCCATGAGCAGTTCTTC.

CDR3 sequence reads: CATSDLGQGETQYF. Written as DNA, the CDR3 is TGTGCCACCAGTGATTTGGGGCAGGGAGAGACCCAGTACTTC. V is TRBV24-1 and J is TRBJ2-5, with D possibly matching TRBD1 (5 bases). This CDR3 spans 14 amino acids. V was pared by 0 bases and J by 4 bases, with 8 bases between. Germline-derived CDR1 and CDR2 are KGHDR and SFDVKD.

This clonotype was observed many times. This sequence joins TRBV12-3 or TRBV12-4 and TRBJ1-5, with 8 bases fitting TRBD1. The CDR3 contains 14 residues. After removal of 4 bases from V and 6 bases from J, the junction contained 5 bases not matched to a gene. The CDR3 is CASSSTGGRQPQHF. For the CDR3, the DNA is TGTGCCAGCAGTTCTACAGGGGGTCGTCAGCCCCAGCATTTT.

About this clonotype itself: This may stem from a read error, because a much larger clone lies one nucleotide away. No conserved phenylalanine or tryptophan is present at the end of the CDR3, so a read error is the likely explanation. The chain joins TRBV5-1 to TRBJ2-1, with 14 bases aligning to TRBD2. V lost 0 bases, J lost 6 bases, and 2 bases stayed unmatched. CDR1 SGHRS and CDR2 YFSETQ come from the germline V gene. There are 16 residues in the CDR3. Here the CDR3 DNA reads TGCGCCAGCAGCTTGGGGGGACTAGCGGGAGCCAATGAGCAGTTCTTA. It translates to CASSLGGLAGANEQFL.

This clonotype was detected only a few times. The genes are TRBV7-2 and TRBJ1-1, with 8 positions matching TRBD1. V lost 4 bases to trimming and J lost 10 bases; unmatched junction nucleotides: 14. Germline V gene sequence: CDR1 SGHTA, CDR2 FQGNSA. CDR3 length equals 15 residues. The CDR3 spells CASSSPGQGGMRAFF. CDR3 in DNA: TGTGCCAGCAGCTCCCCCGGACAGGGAGGAATGAGAGCTTTCTTT. Based on the CDR3 plus reference TRBV7-2 and TRBJ1-1, the full variable domain is GAGVSQSPSNKVTEKGKDVELRCDPISGHTALYWYRQSLGQGLEFLIYFQGNSAPDKSGLPSDRFSAERTGGSVSTLTIQRTQQEDSAVYLCASSSPGQGGMRAFFGQGTRLTVV.

The table lists this clonotype with many counts. This chain connects TRBV12-3 or TRBV12-4 to TRBJ2-7; no definite D call. This CDR3 is 12 amino acids long. Trimming left V 2 bases short and J 6 bases short, with 8 bases between. DNA for the CDR3: TGTGCCAGCAGTTTAACCCCACCCGAGCAGTACTTC. As protein: CASSLTPPEQYF.

This chain links TRBV11-3 with TRBJ1-5, with no clear D. The V gene's germline CDR1 is SGHNT and CDR2 YENEEA. The CDR3 is 12 residues long. V lost 1 base and J lost 6, with 4 bases in between. CDR3 nucleotides: TGTGCCAGCAGCTTAGCAAGTCAGCCCCAGCATTTT. Translating gives CASSLASQPQHF. The whole variable domain, filled in from reference TRBV11-3 and TRBJ1-5, reads EAGVVQSPRYKIIEKKQPVAFWCNPISGHNTLYWYLQNLGQGPELLIRYENEEAVDDSQLPKDRFSAERLKGVDSTLKIQPAELGDSAVYLCASSLASQPQHFGDGTRLSIL.

The table lists this clonotype with many counts. A junction boundary mismatches the germline segment, possibly from a read error. The genes are TRBV6-1 and TRBJ2-7; 8 bases line up with TRBD2. This CDR3 spans 14 amino acids. Germline V gene data show CDR1 as MNHNS and CDR2 as SASEGT. The CDR3, as DNA: TGTGCCAGCAGAGAAGCGGGGGCTTCCTACGAGCAGTACTTC. This gives the protein CASREAGASYEQYF.

In its sample, this clonotype was seen many times. The V and J genes are TRBV5-1 and TRBJ2-7; no definite D call. The V end was cut by 0 bases, the J end by 3 bases, with 13 bases between. Germline CDR1 reads SGHRS; CDR2 reads YFSETQ. This CDR3 contains 15 residues. The CDR3 reads CASSLDAQGSYEQYF. CDR3 coding DNA: TGCGCCAGCAGCTTGGATGCTCAAGGTAGCTACGAGCAGTACTTC.

This clonotype has ten or more counts. The genes are TRBV28 and TRBJ2-2; possibly TRBD1 or TRBD2 for D (5 bases each). Germline values: CDR1 MDHEN, CDR2 SYDVKM. The ends were cut back, 6 bases at V and 2 bases at J, with 7 bases in the middle. The CDR3 consists of 13 residues. CDR3: CASRGPNTGELFF. The CDR3 region has the DNA TGTGCCAGCAGGGGACCTAACACCGGGGAGCTGTTTTTT.

This clonotype has at least ten counts. The V gene is TRBV7-8, the J gene TRBJ2-5; the D call may be TRBD1 or TRBD2 (5 bases each). The ends were cut back, 5 bases at V and 7 bases at J, with 17 bases in the middle. Per the germline V gene, CDR1 is SGHVS and CDR2 is FQNEAQ. This CDR3 has 14 residues. CDR3 in amino acids: CASSGDAGFGTQYF. CDR3 coding DNA: TGTGCCAGCAGCGGGGACGCTGGTTTCGGGACCCAGTACTTC.

This clonotype was observed a few times. This sequence joins TRBV27 and TRBJ2-7; D unclear. The CDR3 sequence is 14 residues long. Trimming took off 4 bases at V and 0 bases at J, with 10 bases between the two ends. Germline V CDR1 and CDR2: MNHEY, SMNVEV (reference sequence). DNA of the CDR3: TGTGCCAGCAGTTCAGGCGCCGGCTCCTACGAGCAGTACTTC. It encodes CASSSGAGSYEQYF.

The rearrangement links TRBV19 to TRBJ1-5; D gene uncertain. The V end lost 0 bases, the J end lost 3 bases, and 6 bases lay between the germline ends. The CDR3 has 14 residues. Per the germline V gene, CDR1 is LNHDA and CDR2 is SQIVND (reference sequence). CDR3 residues: CASSIDAPNQPQHF. The CDR3 nucleotides are TGTGCCAGTAGTATAGATGCCCCCAATCAGCCCCAGCATTTT.

This clonotype was seen many times. The chain has TRBV5-1 and TRBJ2-5; tentatively, D is TRBD2 (6 bases). The germline V and J ends were trimmed by 0 bases and 5 bases, with 14 bases remaining between them. Germline CDR1 and CDR2: SGHRS and YFSETQ. This CDR3 region has 15 residues. The CDR3 protein is CASSLEGPGRETQYF. CDR3 DNA sequence: TGCGCCAGCAGCTTGGAAGGTCCAGGGAGGGAGACCCAGTACTTC.

This chain connects TRBV3-1 to TRBJ2-1, with D possibly matching TRBD2 (5 bases). V was shortened by 0 bases and J by 1 base, with 7 bases between the two germline ends. The germline gives CDR1 LGHDT, CDR2 YNNKEL (reference sequence). The CDR3 length is 15 residues. Here the CDR3 DNA reads TGTGCCAGCAGCCAAGAGCGGGCATCCTACAATGAGCAGTTCTTC. Amino acids: CASSQERASYNEQFF.

This clonotype was counted at least ten times. For the CDR3, the DNA is TGCAGTGCCGTGGAGGGACAGGCGGGAAGCTACACCTTC. It yields the protein CSAVEGQAGSYTF. The chain joins TRBV20-1 to TRBJ1-2; TRBD1 matches at 8 bases. The V gene end was trimmed by 6 bases and the J gene end by 9 bases; junction bases not matched to a gene: 12. The germline V gene encodes CDR1 DFQATT and CDR2 SNEGSKA (reference sequence). This CDR3 is 13 amino acids long.